The 21 T cell receptor beta chains listed next were all sequenced from one sample in a study of early T cells in non-severe SARS-CoV-2 infection. TCRdb passed the 5' RACE reads through MiXCR, listing each CDR3 protein once. The data hold 70,000 to 75,000 distinct CDR3 sequences, with 9% to 15% observed a single time. Sequencing was done on a sample of whole blood. Receptors were obtained from an adult who was a healthcare worker with PCR-confirmed SARS-CoV-2 infection or an uninfected control (not recorded which).

V and J are TRBV7-3 and TRBJ2-3, with D maybe TRBD1 (5 bases). The CDR3 sequence is 14 residues long. The germline V and J ends were trimmed by 1 base and 4 bases, with 9 bases remaining between them. Germline CDR1 SGHTA, CDR2 FQGTGA. CDR3 sequence reads: CASSLRQPSDTQYF. The DNA for the CDR3 is TGTGCCAGCAGCTTAAGACAGCCGTCAGATACGCAGTATTTT.

This chain joins TRBV29-1 and TRBJ2-1; D remains unclear. The length of the CDR3 is 14 residues. Germline CDR1 is SQVTM and CDR2 is ANQGSEA. With 2 bases removed from V and 1 base from J, the gap between germline ends came to 9 bases. The CDR3 sequence: CSVEISRSYNEQFF. CDR3 coding DNA: TGCAGCGTTGAAATCTCCCGGTCCTACAATGAGCAGTTCTTC.

This clonotype has more than one count but fewer than ten. The chain combines TRBV20-1 with TRBJ2-1, with unresolved D. Germline CDR1 DFQATT, CDR2 SNEGSKA (reference sequence). The CDR3 sequence is 13 residues long. V lost 5 bases and J 7 bases, leaving 15 bases between the germline ends. CDR3 region: CSAPGPPMNEQFF. In DNA, the CDR3 is TGCAGTGCTCCCGGTCCCCCGATGAATGAGCAGTTCTTC.

This clonotype was detected ten times or more. The chain uses TRBV6-1 and TRBJ2-5; 10 positions agree with TRBD2. Germline values: CDR1 MNHNS, CDR2 SASEGT. This CDR3 region has 14 residues. V shed 7 bases, J shed 5 bases, and the junction held 7 bases outside the gene matches. CDR3 in amino acids: CASKLGTSAETQYF. In nucleotides, the CDR3 is TGTGCCAGCAAGCTCGGGACTAGCGCGGAGACCCAGTACTTC.

This clonotype was recorded at least ten times. V is TRBV5-1 and J is TRBJ2-1; the D is unclear. V lost 3 bases and J 3 bases, leaving 7 bases between the germline ends. Germline V gene sequence: CDR1 SGHRS, CDR2 YFSETQ. This CDR3 has 13 residues. CDR3 protein: CASSYWGYNEQFF. CDR3 sequence (DNA): TGCGCCAGCAGCTATTGGGGCTACAATGAGCAGTTCTTC.

In this sample, this clonotype turned up many times. The V and J genes are TRBV14 and TRBJ2-7, with 8 nucleotides matching TRBD2. Germline lookup yields CDR1 SGHDN and CDR2 FVKESK. V dropped 5 bases and J dropped 2; count of bases not matched to a gene: 11. The CDR3 extends over 16 amino acids. CDR3 sequence: CASSRGGAGAAYEQYF. The CDR3, as DNA: TGTGCCAGCAGCAGAGGGGGAGCGGGGGCAGCCTACGAGCAGTACTTC.

This clonotype has at least ten counts. The V and J genes are TRBV25-1 and TRBJ2-7; TRBD2 aligns across 7 bases. The CDR3 loop spans 14 amino acids. V lost 2 bases and J lost 4; bases outside the gene matches: 5. Per germline, CDR1 MGHDK and CDR2 SYGVNS. CDR3 in DNA: TGTGCCAGCAGTGAAATCGGGGGGACGTACGAGCAGTACTTC. Amino acids: CASSEIGGTYEQYF.

This chain uses TRBV20-1 with TRBJ2-7; 7 nucleotides align to TRBD1. J gave up 1 base and V 5 bases, and 8 bases lay outside the gene matches. Per the germline V gene, CDR1 is DFQATT and CDR2 is SNEGSKA (reference sequence). The CDR3 is 14 amino acids. The CDR3 region is CSAGDSLSSYEQYF. The DNA of the CDR3 is TGCAGTGCTGGGGACAGTCTCTCGTCCTACGAGCAGTACTTC.

V gene TRBV5-1 combines with J gene TRBJ2-7, with TRBD2 matching 15 bases. From germline, CDR1 is SGHRS and CDR2 YFSETQ. The CDR3 is 16 residues long. After removal of 3 bases from V and 5 bases from J, the junction contained 6 bases not matched to a gene. The CDR3 DNA reads as TGCGCCAGCAGCTCGGGACTAGCGGGAGGCGGCCACGAGCAGTACTTC. As protein: CASSSGLAGGGHEQYF. Using reference TRBV5-1 and TRBJ2-7 for the parts outside the CDR3, the full variable domain is KAGVTQTPRYLIKTRGQQVTLSCSPISGHRSVSWYQQTPGQGLQFLFEYFSETQRNKGNFPGRFSGRQFSNSRSEMNVSTLELGDSALYLCASSSGLAGGGHEQYFGPGTRLTVT.

The chain recombines TRBV28 with TRBJ2-3, with TRBD2 matching over 8 bases. Germline trimming cut 8 bases from V and 4 bases from J; bases unmatched to any gene: 11. Germline values: CDR1 MDHEN, CDR2 SYDVKM. The CDR3 is 15 residues long. CDR3 DNA sequence: TGTGCCAGCCGCCGGGGGGGGACGGGGGCAGATACGCAGTATTTT. This sequence encodes CASRRGGTGADTQYF.

This clonotype was seen a few times. The chain is built from TRBV12-3 or TRBV12-4 and TRBJ2-7, with no clear D. This CDR3 comprises 13 residues. The V and J ends lost 3 bases and 2 bases respectively, with 8 bases between them. DNA of the CDR3: TGTGCCAGCAGTTTGGGAACAACCTACGAGCAGTACTTC. Its translation: CASSLGTTYEQYF.

The rearrangement links TRBV6-4 to TRBJ2-3; 10 bases align to TRBD2. Germline lookup yields CDR1 MRHNA and CDR2 SNTAGT. With V trimmed by 6 bases and J by 1 base, 7 bases remained unmatched. The CDR3 runs to 16 residues. The CDR3 coding sequence is TGTGCCAGCAGCGCTTTAGCGGGAGGTCGCACAGATACGCAGTATTTT. Translation gives CASSALAGGRTDTQYF.

This clonotype was counted at least ten times. The genes are TRBV2 and TRBJ2-7; D may be TRBD1 (6 bases). CDR1 and CDR2 (germline): SNHLY, FYNNEI. V lost 6 bases, J lost 0 bases, and 12 bases lay in between. CDR3 length equals 14 residues. The CDR3 loop reads CASRGARHSYEQYF. Written as DNA, the CDR3 is TGTGCCAGCAGGGGGGCCCGACACTCCTACGAGCAGTACTTC.

This clonotype was detected many times. The chain recombines TRBV7-9 with TRBJ2-3; 8 bases are a match to TRBD2. The CDR3 spans 13 residues. Germline CDR1 reads SEHNR; CDR2 reads FQNEAQ (reference sequence). The junction had 4 bases not matched to a gene; V was cut back by 8 bases and J by 3 bases. CDR3 protein: CASSSGRTDTQYF. CDR3 sequence (DNA): TGTGCCAGCTCCAGCGGGAGAACAGATACGCAGTATTTT. Full variable domain (missing parts from reference TRBV7-9 and TRBJ2-3): DTGVSQNPRHKITKRGQNVTFRCDPISEHNRLYWYRQTLGQGPEFLTYFQNEAQLEKSRLLSDRFSAERPKGSFSTLEIQRTEQGDSAMYLCASSSGRTDTQYFGPGTRLTVL.

This clonotype was counted at least ten times. This chain connects TRBV6-2 or TRBV6-3 to TRBJ2-1, with D perhaps assigned TRBD1 or TRBD2 (5 bases each). V gave up 2 bases and J gave up 6 bases, with 20 bases separating them. The CDR3 has 17 amino acids. Germline V gene sequence: CDR1 MNHEY, CDR2 SVGEGT. In DNA, the CDR3 is TGTGCCAGCAGTTACGCCCCCCGGGACCCAAACTTCAATGAGCAGTTCTTC. Translation: CASSYAPRDPNFNEQFF.

This clonotype has ten or more counts. The V and J genes are TRBV6-8 and TRBJ2-1; 13 nucleotides align to TRBD2. Germline CDR1 MNHGY, CDR2 SAAAGT. J gave up 12 bases and V 6 bases, and 11 bases lay outside the gene matches. The CDR3 spans 15 residues. CDR3 in DNA: TGTGCCAGCAGCACTCGGACTAGCGGGGGTGCATTGCAGTTCTTC. It translates to CASSTRTSGGALQFF.

V usage is TRBV24-1 and J usage is TRBJ2-1; TRBD1 might be the D (6 bases). The CDR3 length is 13 residues. Germline lookup yields CDR1 KGHDR and CDR2 SFDVKD. V lost 4 bases and J lost 8, with 11 bases in between. The CDR3 reads CATSDPGEYEQFF. Here the CDR3 DNA reads TGTGCCACCAGTGACCCAGGGGAATATGAGCAGTTCTTC.

This chain uses TRBV5-1 with TRBJ2-2; TRBD2 is a possible D gene (6 bases). CDR1 and CDR2 from the germline V gene are SGHRS and YFSETQ. V dropped 0 bases and J dropped 1 base, with 10 bases sitting between them. The CDR3 consists of 16 residues. The CDR3 here is CASSLDPAGNTGELFF. The CDR3 DNA reads as TGCGCCAGCAGCTTGGATCCAGCGGGGAACACCGGGGAGCTGTTTTTT.

This clonotype was seen at least ten times. This sequence joins TRBV29-1 and TRBJ1-1; D is ambiguous. Looked up from germline, CDR1 is SQVTM and CDR2 is ANQGSEA. Trimming pared 5 bases from V and 0 bases from J, leaving 4 bases between. The CDR3 extends over 11 amino acids. The CDR3 coding sequence is TGCAGCGTTCGGATGAACACTGAAGCTTTCTTT. It codes for CSVRMNTEAFF. The variable domain in full, completed from reference TRBV29-1 and TRBJ1-1, reads SAVISQKPSRDICQRGTSLTIQCQVDSQVTMMFWYRQQPGQSLTLIATANQGSEATYESGFVIDKFPISRPNLTFSTLTVSNMSPEDSSIYLCSVRMNTEAFFGQGTRLTVV.

The chain uses TRBV20-1 and TRBJ2-7, with 7 bases lining up with TRBD1. Germline loops: CDR1 DFQATT, CDR2 SNEGSKA (reference sequence). The CDR3 is 15 residues long. V shed 6 bases and J 6 bases; nucleotides not matched to a gene: 17. Here the CDR3 reads CSAPDRADTITEQYF. CDR3 nucleotide sequence: TGCAGTGCCCCAGACAGGGCGGACACGATAACCGAGCAGTACTTC.

The chain has TRBV4-1 and TRBJ2-1; 13 positions match TRBD2. The CDR3 totals 17 residues. Germline V gene lookup returns CDR1 MGHRA and CDR2 YSYEKL. Trimming took 4 bases from V and 7 from J; bases not matched to a gene: 10. The CDR3 bases are TGCGCCAGCAGCCCTACCGCCTGGACTAGCGGGAGTAATGAGCAGTTCTTC. Its translation: CASSPTAWTSGSNEQFF.